This T cell receptor beta chain was sequenced during a study of CD8+ T cells in alopecia areata. cDNA serving as the sequencing template came from extracted, reverse transcribed RNA. The repertoire was sequenced with immunoSEQ multiplex PCR; TCRdb's copy has only in-frame clones and lacks some. The table has about 150,000 clones, 55% seen once. The CDR3 spans 15 residues. Germline V gives CDR1 SGHRS, CDR2 YFSETQ. V was clipped by 4 bases and J by 0 bases; unmatched bases: 5. This clone came up once. The same CDR3 also results from other DNA sequences found in this sample. This receptor was taken from a human donor in good health. Sequences were obtained from CD4+ T cells sorted from blood. The J gene is TRBJ1-1, the V gene TRBV5-1, with 8 positions matching TRBD1. CDR3 DNA: TGCGCCAGCAGCAAGGCGACAGGGGTGAACACTGAAGCTTTCTTT. Translated: CASSKATGVNTEAFF.